These 29 T cell receptor beta chains came from one sample sequenced in a study of glioma-infiltrating T cells. Amplification of TCR alpha and beta CDR3 regions from RNA used iRepertoire nested multiplex PCR. TCRdb re-called the multiplex PCR reads with MiXCR, one entry per CDR3 protein. The sample comprises about 110,000 distinct CDR3 sequences, less than 30% of which are singletons, and 35% rests with the top ten. Sequenced sample: glioma tissue, nonneoplastic brain tissue, or PBMCs (not recorded which). The source of these receptors is a human donor with low-grade glioma or glioblastoma, undergoing nonglioma brain surgery, or in good health (not recorded which).

This clonotype was seen many times. V gene TRBV7-2 combines with J gene TRBJ1-2; D unresolved. Trimming left V 5 bases short and J 0 bases short, with 10 bases between. The CDR3 has 14 amino acids. Germline V gene data show CDR1 as SGHTA and CDR2 as FQGNSA. CDR3 protein: CASSVTASNYGYTF. In DNA, the CDR3 is TGTGCCAGCAGCGTAACAGCCTCTAACTATGGCTACACCTTC.

This clonotype has a count of ten or more. This chain joins TRBV24-1 and TRBJ1-5; unclear D gene. V lost 3 bases and J 5 bases, leaving 10 bases between the germline ends. The length of the CDR3 is 14 residues. Germline assignment: CDR1 KGHDR and CDR2 SFDVKD. In DNA form, the CDR3 reads TGTGCCACCAGTGATCCCTCCCCTGATCAGCCCCAGCATTTT. This sequence encodes CATSDPSPDQPQHF.

This clonotype was seen repeatedly, ten times or more. The chain carries TRBV3-1 and TRBJ2-7; possible D gene TRBD1, 5 bases. The CDR3 consists of 11 residues. Germline CDR1 LGHDT, CDR2 YNNKEL (reference sequence). Trimming removed 6 bases at V and 4 bases at J, with 7 bases between. The CDR3 here is CASRDRYEQYF. The CDR3 nucleotides read TGTGCCAGCAGAGACAGATACGAGCAGTACTTC.

This clonotype came up many times. The chain couples TRBV4-2 to TRBJ1-2, with TRBD1 matching 7 bases. The germline gives CDR1 LGHNA, CDR2 YNFKEQ. The ends lost 0 bases at V and 0 bases at J; junction bases unmatched: 13. The CDR3 spans 19 residues. The CDR3: CASSQDWDPTGQTNYGYTF. The DNA of the CDR3 is TGTGCCAGCAGCCAAGACTGGGACCCGACAGGGCAAACTAACTATGGCTACACCTTC.

This clonotype was found many times. The chain recombines TRBV18 with TRBJ2-1; no firm D call. The CDR3 is 14 residues long. Germline V lookup: CDR1 KGHSH, CDR2 LQKENI. V lost 0 bases and J 9 bases, leaving 12 bases between the germline ends. The DNA of the CDR3 is TGTGCCAGCTCACCACCGCGTCCCGCGACTGAGCAGTTCTTC. Protein sequence: CASSPPRPATEQFF.

This clonotype was found many times. This chain connects TRBV2 to TRBJ1-5; D is perhaps TRBD1 (6 bases). Trimming cost V 7 bases and J 4 bases, with 17 bases left between them. The CDR3 contains 15 residues. Looked up from germline, CDR1 is SNHLY and CDR2 is FYNNEI. In DNA form, the CDR3 reads TGTGCCAGCACTTTCCTCGGGACACATAATCAGCCCCAGCATTTT. Protein sequence: CASTFLGTHNQPQHF.

Details on this clonotype: A read error may explain this, as a much larger clone is one base away. The chain has TRBV4-1 and TRBJ2-5, with D unclear. Germline V gene data show CDR1 as MGHRA and CDR2 as YSYEKL. The CDR3 is 13 amino acids. The CDR3 DNA follows: TGCGCCAGCAGCCAAGCATATCAAGAGACCCAGAACTTC. Its protein is CASSQAYQETQNF.

The rearrangement joins TRBV29-1 to TRBJ2-1, with D possibly being TRBD1 or TRBD2 (5 bases each). The CDR3 covers 14 residues. CDR1 and CDR2 (germline): SQVTM, ANQGSEA. The germline V and J ends were trimmed by 5 bases and 2 bases, with 13 bases remaining between them. The chain's CDR3 is CSVNRDGTYNEQFF. DNA of the CDR3: TGCAGCGTTAATAGGGACGGTACCTACAATGAGCAGTTCTTC.

In its sample, this clonotype was seen many times. The rearrangement links TRBV5-1 to TRBJ2-7, with D perhaps TRBD1 (6 bases). CDR1 and CDR2 from the germline V gene are SGHRS and YFSETQ. The V and J ends lost 4 bases and 6 bases respectively, with 14 bases between them. The CDR3 totals 13 residues. The CDR3 bases are TGCGCCAGCAGCACGGACAGTCGTGTCGAGCAGTACTTC. Protein: CASSTDSRVEQYF.

On this clonotype itself: Given a much more abundant clone one base away, this may be a read error. This chain links TRBV7-2 with TRBJ2-3, with D uncertain. The CDR3 loop spans 13 amino acids. V was trimmed by 3 bases and J by 8 bases, leaving 12 bases between them. The V gene's germline CDR1 is SGHTA and CDR2 FQGNSA. This chain's CDR3 is CASSFLGSGTQYF. CDR3 coding DNA: TGTGCCAGCAGCTTTCTCGGGTCAGGTACGCAGTATTTT.

V gene TRBV5-1 combines with J gene TRBJ1-1; D is unresolved. Germline V lookup: CDR1 SGHRS, CDR2 YFSETQ. The CDR3 contains 12 residues. V dropped 2 bases and J dropped 1 base, with 3 bases sitting between them. CDR3 protein: CASSFTNTEAFF. The CDR3 region has the DNA TGCGCCAGCAGCTTCACGAACACTGAAGCTTTCTTT.

This clonotype was observed many times. The chain links TRBV7-9 to TRBJ1-3; possible D gene TRBD1, 5 bases. This CDR3 spans 16 amino acids. The V end lost 5 bases, the J end lost 3 bases, and 17 bases lay between the germline ends. The germline CDR1 and CDR2 sequences are SEHNR and FQNEAQ (reference sequence). Here the CDR3 DNA reads TGTGCCAGCAGCCAAGGGCTAGGGGCAAGTGGAAACACCATATATTTT. This codes for CASSQGLGASGNTIYF.

This clonotype was seen repeatedly, ten times or more. This chain connects TRBV2 to TRBJ1-5, with D possibly matching TRBD1 (6 bases). Looked up from germline, CDR1 is SNHLY and CDR2 is FYNNEI. The CDR3 has 13 amino acids. The ends were cut back, 7 bases at V and 5 bases at J, with 12 bases in the middle. As DNA, the CDR3 is TGTGCCAGCAAAGCAGGGGTTCATCAGCCCCAGCATTTT. It codes for CASKAGVHQPQHF.

For this clonotype: This may come from a read error, since a much larger clone is one base off. The chain employs TRBV5-4 and TRBJ2-1, with TRBD2 matching over 8 bases. Near its end, the DNA agrees better with TRBJ2-5, so the J call may be wrong. The CDR3 length is 15 residues. Per germline, CDR1 SGHNT and CDR2 YYREEE (reference sequence). The CDR3 region is CASRHSGEVQETQYF. The CDR3 DNA reads as TGTGCCAGCAGGCATAGCGGGGAGGTACAAGAGACCCAGTACTTC.

This clonotype was seen many times. The chain links TRBV7-9 to TRBJ1-2; possible D gene TRBD1, 5 bases. The CDR3 sequence is 14 residues long. Deletions cut 2 bases from V and 2 bases from J, with 9 bases between. Germline V gene data show CDR1 as SEHNR and CDR2 as FQNEAQ (reference sequence). CDR3 sequence: CASSLIGGNYGYTF. Written as DNA, the CDR3 is TGTGCCAGCAGCTTAATCGGGGGGAACTATGGCTACACCTTC. The complete variable domain, with remaining parts taken from reference TRBV7-9 and TRBJ1-2, reads DTGVSQNPRHKITKRGQNVTFRCDPISEHNRLYWYRQTLGQGPEFLTYFQNEAQLEKSRLLSDRFSAERPKGSFSTLEIQRTEQGDSAMYLCASSLIGGNYGYTFGSGTRLTVV.

This clonotype turned up a few times. V is TRBV29-1 and J is TRBJ2-1; 12 bases map to TRBD2. J lost 7 bases, V lost 6 bases, and 10 bases had no gene match. The CDR3 spans 15 residues. In germline, CDR1 is SQVTM, CDR2 ANQGSEA. The CDR3 DNA is TGCAGCGTCGGGCATCTAGCGGGAGGGGGGAATGAGCAGTTCTTC. Translated: CSVGHLAGGGNEQFF.

Turning to this clonotype: A read error may be the cause here, since a much bigger clone is one base away. The rearrangement joins TRBV7-2 to TRBJ2-7; D possibly corresponds to TRBD1 (6 bases). Trimming took 6 bases from V and 6 from J, leaving 21 bases between them. The CDR3 length is 15 residues. CDR1 and CDR2 from the germline V gene are SGHTA and FQGNSA. CDR3 sequence reads: CASRAAGAQGGEQYF. CDR3 sequence (DNA): TGTGCCAGCAGAGCAGCCGGGGCTCAAGGGGGCGAGCAGTACTTC.

This clonotype occurred many times. The chain joins TRBV3-1 to TRBJ1-1; D may be TRBD1 (5 bases). Trimming cost V 7 bases and J 3 bases, with 12 bases left between them. The CDR3 contains 13 residues. The germline V gene encodes CDR1 LGHDT and CDR2 YNNKEL (reference sequence). CDR3: CASNRQGHTEAFF. DNA for the CDR3: TGTGCCAGCAACCGTCAGGGACACACTGAAGCTTTCTTT.

The sample holds many counts of this clonotype. The J gene is TRBJ1-5, the V gene TRBV4-1; 9 bases map to TRBD1. Germline CDR1 reads MGHRA; CDR2 reads YSYEKL. The CDR3 is 15 amino acids. The V gene end was trimmed by 3 bases and the J gene end by 4 bases; junction bases not matched to a gene: 4. CDR3 protein: CASSQSDRGNQPQHF. CDR3 in DNA: TGCGCCAGCAGCCAGTCGGACAGGGGAAATCAGCCCCAGCATTTT.

This clonotype has at least ten counts. This chain uses TRBV3-1 with TRBJ1-5, with D unresolved. Germline V gives CDR1 LGHDT, CDR2 YNNKEL (reference sequence). The CDR3 extends over 13 amino acids. V gave up 4 bases and J gave up 4 bases, with 8 bases separating them. The chain's CDR3 is CASSPVLNQPQHF. The CDR3 DNA sequence: TGTGCCAGCAGCCCTGTCCTTAATCAGCCCCAGCATTTT.

The J gene is TRBJ2-7, the V gene TRBV30; D is perhaps TRBD1 (5 bases). V was cut by 6 bases and J by 3 bases, with 15 bases left in between. Germline V gene lookup returns CDR1 GTSNPN and CDR2 SVGIG (reference sequence). This CDR3 comprises 13 residues. CDR3 nucleotides: TGTGCCTGCGCGTTAGGGGCGAACTACGAGCAGTACTTC. Translating gives CACALGANYEQYF. Variable domain in full (rest from reference TRBV30 and TRBJ2-7): SQTIHQWPATLVQPVGSPLSLECTVEGTSNPNLYWYRQAAGRGLQLLFYSVGIGQISSEVPQNLSASRPQDRQFILSSKKLLLSDSGFYLCACALGANYEQYFGPGTRLTVT.

Worth noting for this clonotype: Sequence at one end of the junction differs from germline and may be a read error. The genes are TRBV10-3 and TRBJ1-5; no clear D. The germline V gene has CDR1 ENHRY and CDR2 SYGVKD. This CDR3 comprises 13 residues. CDR3 region: CAISATAEAPQNF. As DNA, the CDR3 is TGTGCCATCAGCGCCACTGCCGAAGCGCCCCAAAATTTT.

Ten or more counts support this clonotype. V is TRBV18 and J is TRBJ1-3; D perhaps matches TRBD1 (5 bases). CDR1 is KGHSH and CDR2 is LQKENI in the germline V gene. The CDR3 length is 14 residues. With 1 base removed from V and 3 bases from J, the gap between germline ends came to 7 bases. The CDR3 sequence: CASSPQGNGNTIYF. CDR3 nucleotides: TGTGCCAGCTCACCACAGGGGAATGGAAACACCATATATTTT.

This clonotype was observed many times. The rearrangement uses TRBV12-3 or TRBV12-4 and TRBJ1-3; TRBD1 matches 8 bases. The trim removed 1 base at V and 2 bases at J, leaving 7 bases unmatched. The CDR3 contains 17 residues. The CDR3 region has the DNA TGTGCCAGCAGTTTAGGTCAGTGGACAGGGCCTGGAAACACCATATATTTT. Translated: CASSLGQWTGPGNTIYF.

This clonotype was counted many times. The rearrangement links TRBV7-2 to TRBJ1-1; D is uncertain. The germline V gene encodes CDR1 SGHTA and CDR2 FQGNSA. The CDR3 is 16 residues long. V was clipped by 2 bases and J by 1 base, with 14 bases between them. This chain's CDR3 is CASSLRMPDTNTEAFF. CDR3 in DNA: TGTGCCAGCAGCTTACGAATGCCAGACACGAACACTGAAGCTTTCTTT.

This clonotype was counted many times. This chain connects TRBV2 to TRBJ1-5; a possible D gene is TRBD1 (5 bases). The CDR3 contains 16 residues. V lost 0 bases and J lost 6, with 15 bases in between. Germline loops: CDR1 SNHLY, CDR2 FYNNEI. CDR3 DNA sequence: TGTGCCAGCAGTGAAGCGCTACGGGGAAGGGGTCAGCCCCAGCATTTT. Its protein is CASSEALRGRGQPQHF.

There are many counts of this clonotype. This sequence joins TRBV20-1 and TRBJ2-1; the D is unclear. The V end was cut by 7 bases, the J end by 4 bases, with 8 bases between. The CDR3 length is 11 residues. Germline V gene data show CDR1 as DFQATT and CDR2 as SNEGSKA (reference sequence). CDR3 coding DNA: TGCAGTGTCACCCAATACAATGAGCAGTTCTTC. This translates into CSVTQYNEQFF.

In the case of this clonotype: A much larger clonotype is one base distant, so this may be a read error. V usage is TRBV5-1 and J usage is TRBJ2-1; possible D gene TRBD2, 5 bases. Germline V gene sequence: CDR1 SGHRS, CDR2 YFSETQ. V was cut by 4 bases and J by 0 bases, with 11 bases left in between. This CDR3 has 15 residues. The CDR3 bases are TGCGCCAGCAGCCACCAGCGGAGCTCCTACAATGAGCAGTTCTTC. Amino acids: CASSHQRSSYNEQFF.

This clonotype was recorded many times. The chain couples TRBV7-2 to TRBJ2-3; TRBD1 or TRBD2 may be the D gene (7 bases each). The CDR3 is made up of 15 amino acids. Germline V gene data show CDR1 as SGHTA and CDR2 as FQGNSA. The ends were cut back, 5 bases at V and 5 bases at J, with 17 bases in the middle. The CDR3 sequence: CASSPQGGLGDTQYF. CDR3 in DNA: TGTGCCAGCAGCCCCCAGGGGGGGCTTGGAGATACGCAGTATTTT.